The sequence of this T cell receptor (beta chain) was determined in a study of blood T cell repertoires in COVID-19 (dated by TCRdb to between 2020 and 2021). Background on the whole study: Collaborator samples came from the United States, Italy and Spain and covered acute and convalescent phases of COVID-19. Samples were obtained from the ongoing ImmuneRACE study (first 160 participants) and from about 1,300 subjects provided by 6 global collaborators. The repertoires were released in a freely available public database intended as a resource for research on the immune response to SARS-CoV-2. The dataset comprised deeply sampled blood TCRbeta repertoires from subjects exposed to, actively infected with, or recovered from COVID-19. HLA class I and class II types, where available, came from metadata supplied by the sample provider rather than from assay-based typing. Nearly every sample came with metadata listing a de-identified subject ID, COVID-19 status, age in years and sex. The material from the prospective study consisted of cDNA or gDNA derived from T cells, B-cell-depleted T cells, or PBMCs.

Results the study describes overall, beyond this receptor: Clinical and demographic metadata were provided uncurated, with the amount varying by source and participant.

TCRbeta CDR3 regions were amplified from genomic DNA using the immunoSEQ Assay, a bias-controlled multiplex PCR. The study's own analysis went as follows. Nucleated cell counts per sample were estimated from amplification of reference gene primers within the assay. To quantify the absolute abundance of each unique TCRbeta CDR3 rearrangement, sequence reads were collapsed and filtered. For each sample, productive Simpson clonality was calculated as the square root of Simpson's diversity index across productive rearrangements. In its TCRdb copy, this immuneACCESS table keeps in-frame sequences only and misses some clones. Where compared with another copy, unresolved V genes explain less than half of these, and the others have no known cause. D and trimming come from the DNA, and the V and J calls and clone size come from that table. Within this sample are 55,000 or so clones, with about 80% of them counted one time only. Approximately 21% of the sample belongs to the ten largest clones.

One collaborating source in Seattle enrolled patients while the patients were actively infected and followed the patients over time throughout the course of disease. Each collaborating institution followed its own protocols to collect whole blood in K2EDTA tubes. Collaborator samples were shipped for TCRbeta analysis as frozen whole blood, isolated PBMCs, or DNA extracted from either sample type. Concerning this clone itself: Its antigen is currently not known. No qualities accompany the bases; no much larger clone lies one base away.

The CDR3 holds 16 amino acids from the cysteine to the phenylalanine. Only CDR3 DNA remains: 48 bases, in frame from the first base. Germline trimming amounts to 0 bases on V and 8 bases on J, with 7 as the count of junction bases outside the gene matches. CDR1 SEHNR and CDR2 FQNEAQ were looked up in the germline V gene (reference sequence). The V gene is TRBV7-9 and the J gene is TRBJ1-2; 12 central bases correspond to TRBD1. Sequenced material: peripheral blood. The clonotype was recovered from a man aged 25-40 years with COVID-19, enrolled during active disease. The CDR3 region: CASSLARGQGAKGYTF. The nucleotide sequence reads as follows: TGTGCCAGCAGCTTAGCCCGGGGACAGGGGGCGAAAGGCTACACCTTC.